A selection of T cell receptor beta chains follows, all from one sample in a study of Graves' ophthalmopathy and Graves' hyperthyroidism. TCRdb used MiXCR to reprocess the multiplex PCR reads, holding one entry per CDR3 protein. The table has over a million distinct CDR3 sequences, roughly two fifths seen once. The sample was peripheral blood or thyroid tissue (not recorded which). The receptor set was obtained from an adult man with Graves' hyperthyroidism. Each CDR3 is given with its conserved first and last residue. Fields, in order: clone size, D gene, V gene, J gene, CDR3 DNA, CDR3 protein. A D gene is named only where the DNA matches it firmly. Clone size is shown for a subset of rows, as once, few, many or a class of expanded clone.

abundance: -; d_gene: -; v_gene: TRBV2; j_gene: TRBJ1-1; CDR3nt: TGTGCCAGCAGTGAAGCACGGGGTCCTGAAGCTTTCTTT; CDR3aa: CASSEARGPEAFF
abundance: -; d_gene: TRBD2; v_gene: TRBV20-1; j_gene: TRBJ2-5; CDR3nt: TGCAGTGCTAGTAAACCGGGACTAGCGGGGGGGCAAGAGACCCAGTACTTC; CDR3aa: CSASKPGLAGGQETQYF
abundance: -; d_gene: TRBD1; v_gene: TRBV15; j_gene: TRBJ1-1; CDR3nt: TGTGCCACCAGCAGCTTAGGGGGACAGGGGATTTCGAGGACTGAAGCTTTCTTT; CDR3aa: CATSSLGGQGISRTEAFF
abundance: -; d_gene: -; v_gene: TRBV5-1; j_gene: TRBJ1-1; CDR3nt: TGCGCCAGCAGAAGGACAGCGGACGAAGCTTTCTTT; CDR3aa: CASRRTADEAFF
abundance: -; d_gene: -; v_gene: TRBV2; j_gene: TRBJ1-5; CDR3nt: TGTGCCAGCAGTGAAGAACAGGGAGTTTCTCAGCCCCAGCATTTT; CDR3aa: CASSEEQGVSQPQHF
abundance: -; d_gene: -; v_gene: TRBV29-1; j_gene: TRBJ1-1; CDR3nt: TGCAGCGTGGAGGCGAATGAAGCTTTCTTT; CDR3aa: CSVEANEAFF
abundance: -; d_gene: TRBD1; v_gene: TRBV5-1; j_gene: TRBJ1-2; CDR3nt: TGCGCCAGCAGCCAGAACAGGGGGGTGGCTGGCTACACCTTC; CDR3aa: CASSQNRGVAGYTF
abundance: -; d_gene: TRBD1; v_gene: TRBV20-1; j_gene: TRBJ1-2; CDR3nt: TGCAGTGCTAGCGCACGGACAGGGTATGGCTACACCTTC; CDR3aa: CSASARTGYGYTF
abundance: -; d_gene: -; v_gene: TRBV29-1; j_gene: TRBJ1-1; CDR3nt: TGCAGCGTCGAGTGGGACCGGGGACTAGCGAACACTGAAGCTTTCTTT; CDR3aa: CSVEWDRGLANTEAFF
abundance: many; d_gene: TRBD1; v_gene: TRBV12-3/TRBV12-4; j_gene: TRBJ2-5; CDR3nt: TGTGCCAGCAAATACCGGGACAGGGATCGAGAGACCCAGTACTTC; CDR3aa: CASKYRDRDRETQYF
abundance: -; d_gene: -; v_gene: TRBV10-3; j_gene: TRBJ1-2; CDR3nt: TGTGCCCCAGCGATGGTCAACTATGGCTACACCTTC; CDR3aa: CAPAMVNYGYTF
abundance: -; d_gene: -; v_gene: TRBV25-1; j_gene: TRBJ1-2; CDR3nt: TGTGCCAGCAGTACCCTTGGAGGTGGGACTAACTATGGCTACACCTTC; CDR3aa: CASSTLGGGTNYGYTF
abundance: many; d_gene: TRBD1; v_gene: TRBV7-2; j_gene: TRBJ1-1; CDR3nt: TGTGCCAGCAGACCGACAGGGGGCTTTGTGAGTGAAGCTTTCTTT; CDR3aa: CASRPTGGFVSEAFF
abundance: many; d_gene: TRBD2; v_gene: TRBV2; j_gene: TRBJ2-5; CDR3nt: TGTGCCAGTAGTGGGACTAGCGGTCAAGAGACCCAGTACTTC; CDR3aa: CASSGTSGQETQYF
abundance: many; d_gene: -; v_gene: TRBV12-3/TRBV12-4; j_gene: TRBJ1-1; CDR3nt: TGTGCCAGCAGTCCCGGACAGTCGGAGGTTGAAGCTTTCTTT; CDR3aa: CASSPGQSEVEAFF
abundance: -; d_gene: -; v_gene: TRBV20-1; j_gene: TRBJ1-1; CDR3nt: TGCAGTGCTAGAGGACCTAGGGGAACGAACACTGAAGCTTTCTTT; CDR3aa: CSARGPRGTNTEAFF
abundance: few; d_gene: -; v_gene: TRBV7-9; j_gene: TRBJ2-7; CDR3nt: TGTGCCAGCAGCTTAGGGGCGGCGGACGAGCAGTACTTC; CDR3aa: CASSLGAADEQYF
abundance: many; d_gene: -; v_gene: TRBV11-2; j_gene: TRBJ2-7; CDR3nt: TGTGCCAGCAGCTTATACGGGGTCTACGAGCAGTACTTC; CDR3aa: CASSLYGVYEQYF
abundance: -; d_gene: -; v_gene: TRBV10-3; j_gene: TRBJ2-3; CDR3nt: TGTGCCATCAGTGAGACAGAGGCGCAGTATTTT; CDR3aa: CAISETEAQYF
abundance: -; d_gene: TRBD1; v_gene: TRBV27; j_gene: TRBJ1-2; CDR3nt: TGTGCCAGCAGTTCGCACAAGGGACAGGCCATAATAGGAGGCTACACCTTC; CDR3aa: CASSSHKGQAIIGGYTF
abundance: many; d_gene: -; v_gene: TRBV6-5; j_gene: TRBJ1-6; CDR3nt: TGTGCCAGCGGGTATTCACCCCTCCACTTT; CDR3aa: CASGYSPLHF
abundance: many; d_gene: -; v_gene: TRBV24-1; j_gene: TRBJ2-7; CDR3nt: TGTGCCACCAGTGACAATCAGCGTTACGAGCAGTACTTC; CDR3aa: CATSDNQRYEQYF
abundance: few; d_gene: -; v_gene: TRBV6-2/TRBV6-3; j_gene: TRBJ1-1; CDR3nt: TGTGCCAGCATCCGATCGGACACTGAAGCTTTCTTT; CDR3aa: CASIRSDTEAFF
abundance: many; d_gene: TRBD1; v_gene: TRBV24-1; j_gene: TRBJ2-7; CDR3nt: TGTGCCACCAGTGACCCCGGGACAGGGGTCGACGAGCAGTACTTC; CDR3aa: CATSDPGTGVDEQYF
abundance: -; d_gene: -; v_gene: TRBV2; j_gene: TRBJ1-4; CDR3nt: TGTGCCAGCAGTGAAGCGGCATTCTCAGAAAAACTGTTTTTT; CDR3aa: CASSEAAFSEKLFF
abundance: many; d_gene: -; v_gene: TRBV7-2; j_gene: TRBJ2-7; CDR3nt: TGTGCCAGCAGCTTAGGGCAGTCCAGAAGGCAAAACTACGAGCAGTACTTC; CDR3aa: CASSLGQSRRQNYEQYF
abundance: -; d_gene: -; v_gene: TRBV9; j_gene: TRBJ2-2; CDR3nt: TGTGCCAGCAGCGGGGGACCACAACCTTACACCGGGGAGCTGTTTTTT; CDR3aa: CASSGGPQPYTGELFF
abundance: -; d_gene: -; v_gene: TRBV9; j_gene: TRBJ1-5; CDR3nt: TGTGCCAGCAGTTTAGCACTGAATAGCAATCAGCCCCAGCATTTT; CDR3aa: CASSLALNSNQPQHF
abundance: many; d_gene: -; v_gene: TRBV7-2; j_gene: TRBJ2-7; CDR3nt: TGTGCCAGCAGCTTCGGATGGAAACCCTACGAGCAGTACTTC; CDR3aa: CASSFGWKPYEQYF
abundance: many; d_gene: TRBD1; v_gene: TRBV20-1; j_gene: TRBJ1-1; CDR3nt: TGCAGTGCTAGAGTAGGGGACAGAAGGAACACTGAAGCTTTCTTT; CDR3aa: CSARVGDRRNTEAFF
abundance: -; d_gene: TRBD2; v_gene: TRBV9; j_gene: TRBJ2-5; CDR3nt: TGTGCCAGCAGCGCAACCGGGAGGAAAGAGACCCAGTACTTC; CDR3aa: CASSATGRKETQYF
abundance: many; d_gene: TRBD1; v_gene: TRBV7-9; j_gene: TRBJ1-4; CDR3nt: TGTGCCAGCAGCATGGACAGGGGGCATGAAAAACTGTTTTTT; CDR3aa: CASSMDRGHEKLFF
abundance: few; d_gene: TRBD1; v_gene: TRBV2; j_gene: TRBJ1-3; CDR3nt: TGTGCCAGCAGTGAACAGGGGGACTACTCTGGAAACACCATATATTTT; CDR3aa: CASSEQGDYSGNTIYF
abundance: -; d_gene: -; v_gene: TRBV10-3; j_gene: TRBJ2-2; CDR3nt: TGTGCCATCAGGGGCCATCACGGATCGAACGGGGAGCTGTTTTTT; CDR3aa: CAIRGHHGSNGELFF
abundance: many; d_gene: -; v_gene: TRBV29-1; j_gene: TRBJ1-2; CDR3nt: TGCAGCGTTGAAGACAGCAGCTATGGCTACACCTTC; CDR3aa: CSVEDSSYGYTF
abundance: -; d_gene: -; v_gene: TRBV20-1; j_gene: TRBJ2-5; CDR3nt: TGCAGTGCTAGAGATAGGGACGGAGAGACCCAGTACTTC; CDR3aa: CSARDRDGETQYF
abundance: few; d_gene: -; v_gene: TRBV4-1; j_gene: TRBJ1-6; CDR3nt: TGCGCCAGCAGCCAAGGGGTTGTGAACTCCAATTCACCCCTCCACTTT; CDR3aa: CASSQGVVNSNSPLHF
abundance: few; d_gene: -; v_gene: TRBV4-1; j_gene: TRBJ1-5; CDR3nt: TGCGCCAGCAGCCAAGATCCGGGGGAGCAGCCCCAGCATTTT; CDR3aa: CASSQDPGEQPQHF
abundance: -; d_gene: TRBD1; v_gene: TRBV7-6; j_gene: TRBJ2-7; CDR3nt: TGTGCCAGCAGCTTATTTTCAAGTGGACAGGGGGACTGGGAGCAGTACTTC; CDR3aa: CASSLFSSGQGDWEQYF
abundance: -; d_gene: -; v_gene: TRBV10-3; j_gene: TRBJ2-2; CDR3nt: TGTGCCATCAGTTGGGGAAGTCAGGGAGGGGAGCTGTTTTTT; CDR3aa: CAISWGSQGGELFF
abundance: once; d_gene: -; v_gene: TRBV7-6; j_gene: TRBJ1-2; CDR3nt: TGTGCCAGCAGCTATTATGGGGGCGCCGTCTATGGCTACACCTTC; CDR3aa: CASSYYGGAVYGYTF
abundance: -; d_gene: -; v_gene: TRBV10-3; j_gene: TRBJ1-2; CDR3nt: TGTGCCTGGATTTATATAAGAGATGGCTACACCTTC; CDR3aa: CAWIYIRDGYTF
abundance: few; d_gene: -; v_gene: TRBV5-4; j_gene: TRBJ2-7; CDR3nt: TGTGCCAGCAGCTTATCCGAAACCAACTACGAGCAGTACTTC; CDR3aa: CASSLSETNYEQYF
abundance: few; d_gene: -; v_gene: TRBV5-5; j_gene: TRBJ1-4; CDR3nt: TGTGCCAGCAGCTTGTGGTCAGGTGACAGTAATGAAAAACTGTTTTTT; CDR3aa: CASSLWSGDSNEKLFF
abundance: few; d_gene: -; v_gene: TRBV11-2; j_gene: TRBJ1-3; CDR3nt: TGTGCCAGCAGCACCCTGCCGTCGTCTCGGGTAGTCTCTGGAAACACCATATATTTT; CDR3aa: CASSTLPSSRVVSGNTIYF
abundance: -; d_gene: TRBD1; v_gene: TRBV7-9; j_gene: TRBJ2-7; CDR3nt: TGTGCCAGCAGCTCGGCCGGGACAGGTTTCCCGTACGAGCAGTACTTC; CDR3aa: CASSSAGTGFPYEQYF
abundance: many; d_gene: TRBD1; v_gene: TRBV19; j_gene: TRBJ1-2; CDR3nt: TGTGCCAGTAAACAGGGGGCTCATGGCTACACCTTC; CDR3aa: CASKQGAHGYTF
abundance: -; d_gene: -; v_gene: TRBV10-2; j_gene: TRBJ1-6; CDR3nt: TGCGCCAGCAGTGAGCTCCAGTTTGGGGTCGCCTTTAGTTCACCCCTCCACTTT; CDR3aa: CASSELQFGVAFSSPLHF
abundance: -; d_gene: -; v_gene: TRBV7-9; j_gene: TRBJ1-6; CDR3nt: TGTGCCAGCAGAGCGGGACGGTATAATTCACCCCTCCACTTT; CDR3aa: CASRAGRYNSPLHF
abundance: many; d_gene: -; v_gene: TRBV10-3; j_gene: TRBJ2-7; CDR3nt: TGTGCCATCAGTGTTACCGTCGTCTTCGGCTACGAGCAGTACTTC; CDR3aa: CAISVTVVFGYEQYF